Below, one TCR beta chain is given with its context. The antigen remains undetermined. V lost 0 bases to trimming and J lost 3 bases, with 15 bases between them. Germline CDR1 DFQATT, CDR2 SNEGSKA (reference sequence). The CDR3 spans 16 residues. This sample is drawn from a study of blood T cells in healthy people across ages. A second PCR, run for about 6 to 12 cycles, used a sample-barcoded 5' primer plus a J-beta primer mix. The yield of each sample was at least 2.5 million CDR3-containing paired-end reads. TCRdb used MiXCR to reprocess the 5' RACE reads, holding one entry per CDR3 protein. The sample shows 980,000 or so distinct CDR3 sequences, about 48% of them seen only once. Study-level findings and limits: Age showed a roughly linear inverse relationship with TCR beta diversity per million T cells.

This clonotype originated in a man aged 25-45 years in good health. Source material: blood. The chain is built from TRBV20-1 and TRBJ2-1; D gene ambiguous. The CDR3, as DNA: TGCAGTGCTAGAGATCCCCCGGCCCTCCGCTACAATGAGCAGTTCTTC. The encoded protein is CSARDPPALRYNEQFF.